Presented here are 18 T cell receptor beta chains from one specimen sequenced in a study of cytomegalovirus exposure and HLA in healthy donors (dated by TCRdb to about 2017). Library generation was performed with the immunoSEQ multiplex PCR assay. A mixture of 60 forward primers for TCR Vbeta segments and 13 reverse primers for TCR Jbeta segments was used in the multiplex PCR. The table comes from immuneACCESS by way of TCRdb, which keeps in-frame sequences with V and J called. Part of the clones is missing from these tables; in studies checked, under half for an unresolved V gene and the rest for unknown reasons. The sample table lists approximately 160,000 clones, 55% to 70% of them with a count of one. About 3% of the sample is in the top ten clones. Material: PBMCs. These receptors were obtained from a woman between 40 and 55 years old in good health and CMV-seropositive.

This chain joins TRBV29-1 and TRBJ2-1, with D perhaps matching TRBD2 (5 bases). CDR1 and CDR2 from the germline V gene are SQVTM and ANQGSEA. Trimming took off 1 base at V and 15 bases at J, with 13 bases between the two ends. This CDR3 is 11 amino acids long. CDR3: CSVEVRGSGFF. In nucleotides, the CDR3 is TGCAGCGTTGAAGTCAGAGGGTCGGGGTTCTTC.

The CDR3 DNA reads as TGTGCCAGCAGCTTACCAGGGATCTACGAGCAGTACTTC. It encodes CASSLPGIYEQYF. V is TRBV7-8 and J is TRBJ2-7, with D perhaps TRBD1 (5 bases). The V end lost 2 bases, the J end lost 3 bases, and 8 bases lay between the germline ends. The CDR3 length is 13 residues. In germline, CDR1 is SGHVS, CDR2 FQNEAQ.

In nucleotides, the CDR3 is TGTGCCAGCAGTGCGACGGACAGGGGGGCAACTGAAGCTTTCTTT. Residues: CASSATDRGATEAFF. The genes are TRBV2 and TRBJ1-1; TRBD1 matches at 10 bases. The V gene end was trimmed by 4 bases and the J gene end by 5 bases; junction bases not matched to a gene: 7. This CDR3 has 15 amino acids. CDR1 is SNHLY, CDR2 FYNNEI, per germline.

The chain uses TRBV4-1 and TRBJ1-5; D possibly corresponds to TRBD1 (5 bases). The CDR3 sequence is 16 residues long. Germline V gene sequence: CDR1 MGHRA, CDR2 YSYEKL. Trimming took 1 base from V and 7 from J, leaving 17 bases between them. CDR3 loop: CASSQGDLQGWQPQHF. The CDR3 DNA follows: TGCGCCAGCAGCCAAGGGGATCTTCAGGGATGGCAGCCCCAGCATTTT.

The rearrangement links TRBV28 to TRBJ1-5; TRBD1 matches 10 bases. The CDR3 is 17 residues long. Germline V gene sequence: CDR1 MDHEN, CDR2 SYDVKM. V lost 2 bases and J lost 3; bases outside the gene matches: 7. CDR3: CASSLGGQGIDNQPQHF. The CDR3 DNA reads as TGTGCCAGCAGTTTAGGGGGACAGGGGATTGACAATCAGCCCCAGCATTTT.

The CDR3 here is CASRASGRSGQYF. CDR3 DNA sequence: TGTGCCAGCAGGGCTAGCGGGAGGTCTGGGCAGTACTTC. The chain links TRBV28 to TRBJ2-7; TRBD2 agrees at 11 bases. V shed 6 bases and J 9 bases; nucleotides not matched to a gene: 7. Germline CDR1 and CDR2: MDHEN and SYDVKM. The CDR3 spans 13 residues.

This rearrangement joins TRBV2 to TRBJ2-1; 7 positions agree with TRBD2. V lost 6 bases, J lost 7 bases, and 3 bases stayed unmatched. The germline V gene encodes CDR1 SNHLY and CDR2 FYNNEI. CDR3 length: 12 amino acids. For the CDR3, the DNA is TGTGCCAGCAGGGGGGGAGGGAATGAGCAGTTCTTC. It translates to CASRGGGNEQFF.

This clone appeared once. Germline and junction disagree at one end, which may indicate a read error. The chain carries TRBV7-9 and TRBJ2-3, with D possibly being TRBD2 (6 bases). CDR1 and CDR2 (germline): SEHNR, FQNEAQ (reference sequence). CDR3 length: 12 residues. The CDR3 spells CSSSSLTSTQYF. For the CDR3, the DNA is TGTTCCAGCAGCTCACTGACTAGTACGCAGTATTTT.

This clone has just a few counts. V and J are TRBV4-3 and TRBJ2-1, with D hard to call. The germline V gene encodes CDR1 LGHNA and CDR2 YSLEER. V dropped 0 bases and J dropped 4 bases, with 7 bases sitting between them. The CDR3 consists of 14 residues. CDR3 nucleotide sequence: TGCGCCAGCAGCCAAGACACAGCTTACAATGAGCAGTTCTTC. Its translation is CASSQDTAYNEQFF.

The gene calls are TRBV11-1 and TRBJ1-2; D not certain. The ends were cut back, 5 bases at V and 4 bases at J, with 14 bases in the middle. CDR1 is SGHAT, CDR2 FQDESV, per germline (reference sequence). This CDR3 contains 14 residues. The CDR3 DNA sequence: TGTGCCAGCAGCCCGGTCCCTCGCACCTATGGCTACACCTTC. It codes for CASSPVPRTYGYTF.

This clone was detected once. The chain links TRBV7-6 to TRBJ1-2, with 7 bases matching TRBD1. Germline loops: CDR1 SGHVS, CDR2 FNYEAQ. With 4 bases clipped from V and 0 bases from J, the junction kept 14 bases outside the gene matches. The CDR3 is made up of 18 amino acids. CDR3 nucleotide sequence: TGTGCCAGCAGCTCCGTAAGGGCTCCAGGGGGGACTAACTATGGCTACACCTTC. Encoded protein: CASSSVRAPGGTNYGYTF.

Concerning this clone itself: At one boundary the junction diverges from the germline segment, which might be a read error. The chain carries TRBV5-6 and TRBJ1-2, with 11 bases aligning to TRBD1. From germline, CDR1 is SGHDT and CDR2 YYEEEE. The CDR3 sequence is 16 residues long. CDR3 coding DNA: TGTGCCAGCAGCTCCGGGACAGGGGGGGCATACTATGGCTACCCCTTC. Translation: CASSSGTGGAYYGYPF. Variable domain in full (rest from reference TRBV5-6 and TRBJ1-2): DAGVTQSPTHLIKTRGQQVTLRCSPKSGHDTVSWYQQALGQGPQFIFQYYEEEERQRGNFPDRFSGHQFPNYSSELNVNALLLGDSALYLCASSSGTGGAYYGYPFGSGTRLTVV.

The chain recombines TRBV7-2 with TRBJ1-6; 8 positions match TRBD1. J lost 4 bases, V lost 5 bases, and 4 bases had no gene match. Germline V gene lookup returns CDR1 SGHTA and CDR2 FQGNSA. The CDR3 is made up of 15 amino acids. The CDR3 DNA sequence: TGTGCCAGCAGCGCAACAGGGGGTTATAATTCACCCCTCCACTTT. The encoded protein is CASSATGGYNSPLHF.

The V and J genes are TRBV2 and TRBJ2-5; 9 bases are a match to TRBD2. This CDR3 region has 15 residues. The V and J ends lost 3 bases and 11 bases, in that order; junction bases with no gene match: 13. From germline, CDR1 is SNHLY and CDR2 FYNNEI. The CDR3 DNA sequence: TGTGCCAGCAGTGATTGGCGCGGGAGGGCCCGGGAGCAGTACTTC. Protein: CASSDWRGRAREQYF.

The CDR3 loop reads CASSLRRVDTEAFF. The CDR3 bases are TGTGCCAGCAGCTTAAGGAGGGTAGACACTGAAGCTTTCTTT. The chain links TRBV7-8 to TRBJ1-1, with D unresolved. Deletions cut 2 bases from V and 3 bases from J, with 10 bases between. This CDR3 has 14 residues. Looked up from germline, CDR1 is SGHVS and CDR2 is FQNEAQ.

The genes are TRBV19 and TRBJ2-7, with a possible D match to TRBD1 (8 bases). The CDR3 covers 15 residues. Trimming removed 8 bases from V and 2 bases from J, with 19 bases in between. Germline CDR1 is LNHDA and CDR2 is SQIVND (reference sequence). The CDR3: CASDPGGTGPYEQYF. The CDR3 DNA reads TGTGCCAGTGATCCCGGGGGGACAGGACCCTACGAGCAGTACTTC.

This clone was found a few times. The chain couples TRBV6-5 to TRBJ1-1, with D perhaps TRBD1 (6 bases). V gave up 6 bases and J gave up 7 bases, with 18 bases separating them. The germline gives CDR1 MNHEY, CDR2 SVGAGI. The CDR3 has 14 residues. The CDR3 region is CASRDSGGEDEAFF. The CDR3 DNA is TGTGCCAGCAGGGATTCGGGGGGCGAGGATGAAGCTTTCTTT.

The DNA for the CDR3 is TGTGCCAGCTCACCACCGCCTAGCGGGGATAAGACCCAGTACTTC. Encoded protein: CASSPPPSGDKTQYF. V usage is TRBV18 and J usage is TRBJ2-5, with TRBD2 matching over 9 bases. The CDR3 totals 15 residues. Germline V gives CDR1 KGHSH, CDR2 LQKENI. V lost 0 bases to trimming and J lost 6 bases; unmatched junction nucleotides: 5.